The source of this T cell receptor beta chain is a study of tumor and adjacent non-tumor tissue in lung cancer. This sample's RNA came from whole unsorted tissue. Trimming shortened V by 5 bases and J by 0 bases, and 12 bases separated the two germline ends. Germline V CDR1 and CDR2: SEHNR, FQNEAQ (reference sequence). This CDR3 spans 15 amino acids. TCRbeta libraries were built with three rounds of nested PCR, modified from ARM-PCR. TCRdb called the multiplex PCR reads again in MiXCR, with one record for every CDR3 protein. The repertoire has about 93,000 distinct CDR3 sequences, approximately 70% of them found once; the top ten carry 15% to 20%.

This clonotype originated in a man in his sixties with non-small cell lung cancer. The chain recombines TRBV7-9 with TRBJ2-3; D gene ambiguous. What was sequenced was lung tumor tissue. The CDR3 bases are TGTGCCAGCAGCATATGGGATATTAGCACAGATACGCAGTATTTT. Residues: CASSIWDISTDTQYF.